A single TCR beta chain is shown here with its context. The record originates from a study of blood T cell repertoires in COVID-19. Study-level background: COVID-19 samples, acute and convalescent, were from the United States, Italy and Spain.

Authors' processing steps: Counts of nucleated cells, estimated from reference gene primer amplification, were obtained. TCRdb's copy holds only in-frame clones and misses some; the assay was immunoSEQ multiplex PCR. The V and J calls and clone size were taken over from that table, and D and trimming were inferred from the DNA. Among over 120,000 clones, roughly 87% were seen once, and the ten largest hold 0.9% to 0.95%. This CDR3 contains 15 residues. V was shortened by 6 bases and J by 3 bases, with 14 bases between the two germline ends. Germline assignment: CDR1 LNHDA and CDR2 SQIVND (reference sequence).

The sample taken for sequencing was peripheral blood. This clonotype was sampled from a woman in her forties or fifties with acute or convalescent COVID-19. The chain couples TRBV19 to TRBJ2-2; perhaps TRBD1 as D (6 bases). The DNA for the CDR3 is TGTGCCAGTAGGTTACAGGGAAAAGACACCGGGGAGCTGTTTTTT. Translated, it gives CASRLQGKDTGELFF.